Reported below is one T cell receptor beta chain. The data belong to a study of T cell responses to AZD1222 COVID-19 vaccine. V lost 3 bases, J lost 3 bases, and 17 bases lay in between. This CDR3 is built from 15 residues. CDR1 DFQATT and CDR2 SNEGSKA come from the germline V gene (reference sequence). Profiling relied on immunoSEQ multiplex PCR, and the TCRdb table lists in-frame clones only, not all of them. The table lists 250,000 to 300,000 clones, almost 95% of them singletons. Some second doses came at about 4 weeks and others at about 12 weeks; these were pooled. This receptor was identified in an adult who received the AZD1222 COVID-19 vaccine. The sample consisted of peripheral blood, taken 28 days after the second AZD1222 dose. This sequence joins TRBV20-1 and TRBJ1-1, with D unresolved. In DNA, the CDR3 is TGCAGTGCTAGTAGGGCCGGGGAGGTGTACACTGAAGCTTTCTTT. It codes for CSASRAGEVYTEAFF.